Listed here are 19 T cell receptor beta chains from one sample, sequenced in a study of early T cells in non-severe SARS-CoV-2 infection. Each CDR3 protein gets one entry after TCRdb re-called the 5' RACE reads with MiXCR. Of tens of thousands of distinct CDR3 sequences in the sample, 5% were seen once. The specimen comprised whole blood, sampled at baseline. The receptors derive from an adult who was a healthcare worker with PCR-confirmed SARS-CoV-2 infection or an uninfected control (not recorded which).

This clonotype has more than one count but fewer than ten. The chain employs TRBV12-5 and TRBJ2-1; TRBD1 agrees at 8 bases. Germline lookup yields CDR1 LGHNT and CDR2 FRNRAP. V was pared by 2 bases and J by 8 bases, with 8 bases of the junction left unmatched. CDR3 length: 15 amino acids. CDR3 sequence reads: CASGLQRTGNDEQFF. The CDR3 DNA is TGTGCTAGTGGTTTGCAGAGGACAGGGAACGATGAGCAGTTCTTC.

This chain links TRBV3-1 with TRBJ2-2; D is unresolved. Trimming removed 0 bases at V and 1 base at J, with 9 bases between. Germline values: CDR1 LGHDT, CDR2 YNNKEL (reference sequence). The CDR3 loop spans 16 amino acids. The CDR3 region is CASSQDGLWNTGELFF. CDR3 sequence (DNA): TGTGCCAGCAGCCAAGATGGCCTATGGAACACCGGGGAGCTGTTTTTT.

The rearrangement links TRBV24-1 to TRBJ2-2; D unclear. This CDR3 region has 16 residues. Trimming cost V 5 bases and J 1 base, with 13 bases left between them. CDR1 is KGHDR and CDR2 is SFDVKD in the germline V gene. The CDR3 protein is CATSGGSRRNTGELFF. The CDR3 nucleotides are TGTGCCACCAGTGGAGGAAGTAGGAGGAACACCGGGGAGCTGTTTTTT.

This clonotype was seen a few times. The V call is TRBV20-1, the J call TRBJ2-2; 8 bases fit TRBD1. V trimming: 2 bases; J trimming: 7 bases; junction bases outside the gene matches: 9. The CDR3 runs to 15 residues. Per germline, CDR1 DFQATT and CDR2 SNEGSKA (reference sequence). The CDR3 is CSARKPGGVFGELFF. The CDR3 bases are TGCAGTGCTAGAAAACCAGGGGGCGTTTTCGGGGAGCTGTTTTTT.

Ten or more counts support this clonotype. The V and J genes are TRBV7-2 and TRBJ2-1; 11 nucleotides match TRBD2. CDR1 and CDR2 (germline): SGHTA, FQGNSA. J lost 4 bases, V lost 3 bases, and 8 bases had no gene match. The CDR3 loop spans 17 amino acids. DNA for the CDR3: TGTGCCAGCAGCTTGGGGCCGGGACTAGCGGATTACAATGAGCAGTTCTTC. This encodes CASSLGPGLADYNEQFF. The complete variable domain, with remaining parts taken from reference TRBV7-2 and TRBJ2-1, reads GAGVSQSPSNKVTEKGKDVELRCDPISGHTALYWYRQSLGQGLEFLIYFQGNSAPDKSGLPSDRFSAERTGGSVSTLTIQRTQQEDSAVYLCASSLGPGLADYNEQFFGPGTRLTVL.

V is TRBV7-9 and J is TRBJ1-2; perhaps TRBD1 as D (6 bases). The V end was cut by 5 bases, the J end by 2 bases, with 15 bases between. Germline V gene sequence: CDR1 SEHNR, CDR2 FQNEAQ (reference sequence). The CDR3 sequence is 15 residues long. DNA for the CDR3: TGTGCCAGCAGCCCGCCGGGACACCCGAACTATGGCTACACCTTC. Protein product: CASSPPGHPNYGYTF.

At least ten counts were recorded for this clonotype. The CDR3 protein is CASSLTPSGSTGCEQFF. CDR3 DNA sequence: TGCGCCAGCAGCTTGACTCCTAGCGGGAGCACTGGATGCGAGCAGTTCTTC. The rearrangement joins TRBV5-1 to TRBJ2-1; TRBD2 aligns across 10 bases. The CDR3 covers 17 residues. After removal of 1 base from V and 10 bases from J, the junction contained 14 bases not matched to a gene. In germline, CDR1 is SGHRS, CDR2 YFSETQ.

This clonotype came up many times. The DNA is omitted, as the CDR3 cannot be located on it reliably, and the CDR3 follows TCRdb's listing. Here the CDR3 reads CASISAGGRPGSCFF. The chain links TRBV7-6 to TRBJ2-2; whether TRBD2, the table's D call, matches the DNA was not checked. The germline V gene has CDR1 SGHVS and CDR2 FNYEAQ. The CDR3 spans 15 amino acids, including both terminal residues.

The gene calls are TRBV2 and TRBJ1-1; unclear D gene. The V and J ends lost 4 bases and 0 bases respectively, with 6 bases between them. CDR3 length: 13 residues. CDR1 and CDR2 from the germline V gene are SNHLY and FYNNEI. The CDR3 sequence: CASSVYMNTEAFF. CDR3 DNA sequence: TGTGCCAGCAGTGTCTACATGAACACTGAAGCTTTCTTT.

The chain recombines TRBV4-2 with TRBJ1-2; D unresolved. V gave up 0 bases and J gave up 2 bases, with 10 bases separating them. There are 15 residues in the CDR3. The germline CDR1 and CDR2 sequences are LGHNA and YNFKEQ. CDR3 sequence reads: CASSQDRAVNYGYTF. The DNA for the CDR3 is TGTGCCAGCAGCCAAGATCGGGCCGTCAACTATGGCTACACCTTC.

This clonotype was found a few times. The CDR3 protein is CASSDVLAGGPTGELFF. Here the CDR3 DNA reads TGTGCCAGCAGTGATGTACTAGCGGGAGGGCCTACCGGGGAGCTGTTTTTT. This chain links TRBV2 with TRBJ2-2; 13 bases agree with TRBD2. CDR3 length equals 17 residues. CDR1 and CDR2 from the germline V gene are SNHLY and FYNNEI. With 3 bases clipped from V and 5 bases from J, the junction kept 6 bases outside the gene matches.

The rearrangement joins TRBV12-3 or TRBV12-4 to TRBJ2-7, with D unclear. The CDR3 spans 12 residues. Trimming shortened V by 5 bases and J by 7 bases, and 12 bases separated the two germline ends. The CDR3 region has the DNA TGTGCCAGCAGTAAAGGACCCCCGGAGCAGTACTTC. This sequence encodes CASSKGPPEQYF.

This clonotype was counted ten times or more. V gene TRBV20-1 combines with J gene TRBJ1-1, with D unclear. Germline V CDR1 and CDR2: DFQATT, SNEGSKA (reference sequence). The CDR3 spans 13 residues. Trimming removed 5 bases from V and 0 bases from J, with 10 bases in between. The CDR3 is CSASWTVNTEAFF. CDR3 nucleotide sequence: TGCAGTGCTTCTTGGACTGTGAACACTGAAGCTTTCTTT.

The rearrangement links TRBV20-1 to TRBJ2-1; D perhaps matches TRBD2 (5 bases). This CDR3 spans 15 amino acids. The V end lost 4 bases, the J end lost 4 bases, and 17 bases lay between the germline ends. In germline, CDR1 is DFQATT, CDR2 SNEGSKA (reference sequence). The CDR3 reads CSATHGEGGYNEQFF. In nucleotides, the CDR3 is TGCAGTGCTACACACGGTGAGGGTGGATACAATGAGCAGTTCTTC.

This clonotype has a count of ten or more. This chain uses TRBV9 with TRBJ2-7, with 12 positions matching TRBD2. The CDR3 is 16 residues long. Germline CDR1 SGDLS, CDR2 YYNGEE. The junction had 9 bases not matched to a gene; V was cut back by 3 bases and J by 5 bases. CDR3 nucleotide sequence: TGTGCCAGCAGCGCCCGATCGACTAGCGGGAGTCACGAGCAGTACTTC. Protein product: CASSARSTSGSHEQYF.

This clonotype was recorded a few times. The rearrangement links TRBV30 to TRBJ2-7, with 8 bases identical to TRBD1. This CDR3 is 11 amino acids long. Germline values: CDR1 GTSNPN, CDR2 SVGIG (reference sequence). V trimming: 6 bases; J trimming: 7 bases; junction bases outside the gene matches: 5. CDR3 loop: CACQGAREQYF. DNA for the CDR3: TGTGCCTGCCAGGGGGCTCGGGAGCAGTACTTC. The full variable domain, completed using reference TRBV30 and TRBJ2-7, is SQTIHQWPATLVQPVGSPLSLECTVEGTSNPNLYWYRQAAGRGLQLLFYSVGIGQISSEVPQNLSASRPQDRQFILSSKKLLLSDSGFYLCACQGAREQYFGPGTRLTVT.

CDR3 DNA: TGCAGTGCTATGCGGGGGGCGAACAGACACCGTGAAGCTTTCTTT. Its protein is CSAMRGANRHREAFF. The chain joins TRBV20-1 to TRBJ1-1; possible D gene TRBD1, 6 bases. This CDR3 contains 15 residues. Trimming took 4 bases from V and 7 from J, leaving 22 bases between them. The germline V gene has CDR1 DFQATT and CDR2 SNEGSKA (reference sequence).

This clonotype was observed at least ten times. The CDR3 sequence is CASSLTGTYGYTF. CDR3 in DNA: TGCGCCAGCAGCTTAACGGGGACCTATGGCTACACCTTC. This chain links TRBV5-1 with TRBJ1-2; D possibly corresponds to TRBD1 (5 bases). The V end was cut by 2 bases, the J end by 4 bases, with 9 bases between. Per the germline V gene, CDR1 is SGHRS and CDR2 is YFSETQ. CDR3 length: 13 amino acids.

This clonotype occurred many times. The chain carries TRBV7-6 and TRBJ2-1; 11 bases line up with TRBD2. CDR1 is SGHVS and CDR2 is FNYEAQ in the germline V gene. CDR3 size: 17 residues. Trimming at V came to 5 bases and at J to 6 bases, leaving 12 bases not matched to a gene. The CDR3 nucleotides read TGTGCCAGCAGCCAAACTAGCGGGGGTTGGGGAGTCAATGAGCAGTTCTTC. Amino acid sequence: CASSQTSGGWGVNEQFF.